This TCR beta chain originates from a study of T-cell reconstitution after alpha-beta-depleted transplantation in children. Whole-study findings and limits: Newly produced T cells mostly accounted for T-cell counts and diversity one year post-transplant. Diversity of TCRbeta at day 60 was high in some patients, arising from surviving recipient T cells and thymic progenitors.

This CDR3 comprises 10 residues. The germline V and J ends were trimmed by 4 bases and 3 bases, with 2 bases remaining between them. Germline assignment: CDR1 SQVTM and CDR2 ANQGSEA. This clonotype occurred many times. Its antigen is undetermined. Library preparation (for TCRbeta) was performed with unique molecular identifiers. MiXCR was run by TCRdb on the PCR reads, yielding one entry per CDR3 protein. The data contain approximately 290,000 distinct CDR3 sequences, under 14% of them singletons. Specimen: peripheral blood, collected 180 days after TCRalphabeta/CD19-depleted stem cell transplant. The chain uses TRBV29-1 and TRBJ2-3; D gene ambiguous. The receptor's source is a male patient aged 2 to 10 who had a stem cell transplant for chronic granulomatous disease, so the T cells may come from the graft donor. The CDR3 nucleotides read TGCAGCGTTGCGACAGATACGCAGTATTTT. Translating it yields CSVATDTQYF.